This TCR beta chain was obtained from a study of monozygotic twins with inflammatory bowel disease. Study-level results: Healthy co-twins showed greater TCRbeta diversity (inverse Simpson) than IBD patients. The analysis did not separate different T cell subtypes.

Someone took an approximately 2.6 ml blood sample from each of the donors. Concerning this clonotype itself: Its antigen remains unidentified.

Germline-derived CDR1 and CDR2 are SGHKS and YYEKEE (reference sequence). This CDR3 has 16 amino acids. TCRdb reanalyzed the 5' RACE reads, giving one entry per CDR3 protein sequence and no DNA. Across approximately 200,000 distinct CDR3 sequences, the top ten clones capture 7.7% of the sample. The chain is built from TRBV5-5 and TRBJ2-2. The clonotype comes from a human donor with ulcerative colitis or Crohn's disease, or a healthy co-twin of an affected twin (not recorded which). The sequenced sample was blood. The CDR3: CASSLDEISFTGELFF.